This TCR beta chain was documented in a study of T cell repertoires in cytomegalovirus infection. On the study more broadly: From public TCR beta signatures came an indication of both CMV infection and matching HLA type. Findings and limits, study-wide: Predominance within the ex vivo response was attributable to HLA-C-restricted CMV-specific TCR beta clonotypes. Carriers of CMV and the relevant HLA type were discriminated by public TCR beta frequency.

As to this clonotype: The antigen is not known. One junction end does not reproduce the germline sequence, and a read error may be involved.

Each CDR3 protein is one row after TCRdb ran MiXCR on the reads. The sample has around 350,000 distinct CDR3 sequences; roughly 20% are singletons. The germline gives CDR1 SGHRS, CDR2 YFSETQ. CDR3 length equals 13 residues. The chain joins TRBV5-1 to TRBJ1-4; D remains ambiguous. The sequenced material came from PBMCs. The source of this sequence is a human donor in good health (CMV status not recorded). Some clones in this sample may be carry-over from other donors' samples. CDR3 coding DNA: TGCGCCAGCAGCCCCGAAGGCTGGACGGATCCTGTTTTT. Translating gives CASSPEGWTDPVF.